This T cell receptor (beta chain) was sequenced during a study of T cells in Graves' hyperthyroidism and ophthalmopathy. RNA transcripts gave rise to amplified TCR beta CDR3 regions. The HTBI primer set drove a first-round RT-PCR of the TCR CDR3. From the multiplex PCR reads, TCRdb called clonotypes with MiXCR, one entry per CDR3 protein. The sample yields hundreds of thousands of distinct CDR3 sequences, 14% seen once. J lost 9 bases, V lost 11 bases, and 13 bases had no gene match. Germline V gene lookup returns CDR1 LGHDT and CDR2 YNNKEL (reference sequence). CDR3 length: 14 amino acids. About this clonotype: Its target is unknown.

Stable hyperthyroidism: no ophthalmopathy progression over 18 months of follow-up. From under 12 ml of fresh peripheral blood, PBMCs were isolated. Overall study results and limits: Most expanded thyroid clonotypes above 0.001 recurred in blood. The model made its ophthalmopathy prediction, and onset followed a median 6.5 months later.

The chain joins TRBV3-1 to TRBJ2-1, with 10 positions matching TRBD2. Sequencing was done on a sample of blood. This receptor was taken from a woman under 30 with Graves' hyperthyroidism. The CDR3 nucleotides are TGTGCCTTCCCCAGACTAGCGGGTGGTGGTGAGCAGTTCTTC. This gives the protein CAFPRLAGGGEQFF.